At least ten counts were recorded for the clone carrying this TCR beta chain. Its specificity is not known. This entry is derived from a study of T cell repertoires in cytomegalovirus infection. The V gene's germline CDR1 is SGHTS and CDR2 YDEGEE. The CDR3 length is 14 residues. Between the trimmed V and J ends, which lost 4 bases and 4 bases, there was a span of 12 bases. Study-wide points: Dominating the ex vivo response were HLA-C-restricted CMV-specific TCR beta clonotypes.

From the reads, TCRdb called clonotypes with MiXCR, one entry per CDR3 protein. The sample lists around 180,000 distinct CDR3 sequences; approximately 20% were seen once. The gene calls are TRBV5-8 and TRBJ2-1, with unresolved D. Sequencing was performed on PBMCs. This clonotype originated in a human donor in good health (CMV status not recorded). Some clones in this sample may be carry-over from other donors' samples. DNA of the CDR3: TGTGCCAGCAGCGAGACACCTATATACAATGAGCAGTTCTTC. Amino acid sequence: CASSETPIYNEQFF.